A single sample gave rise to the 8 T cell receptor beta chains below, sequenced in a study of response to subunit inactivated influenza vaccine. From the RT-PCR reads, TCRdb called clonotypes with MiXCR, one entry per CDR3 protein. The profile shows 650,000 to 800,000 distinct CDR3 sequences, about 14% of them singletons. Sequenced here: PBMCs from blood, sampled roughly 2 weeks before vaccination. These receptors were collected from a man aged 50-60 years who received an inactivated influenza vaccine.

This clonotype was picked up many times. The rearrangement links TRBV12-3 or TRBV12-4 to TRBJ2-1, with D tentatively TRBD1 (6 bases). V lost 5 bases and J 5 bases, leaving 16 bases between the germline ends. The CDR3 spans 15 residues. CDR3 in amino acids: CASSPKTGLDNEQFF. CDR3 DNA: TGTGCCAGCAGTCCAAAGACAGGCCTTGACAATGAGCAGTTCTTC.

The CDR3 reads CASSQEGAAIEAFF. The CDR3 DNA follows: TGTGCCAGCAGCCAAGAGGGGGCCGCTATTGAAGCTTTCTTT. V and J are TRBV11-2 and TRBJ1-1, with 7 bases identical to TRBD1. Germline V gives CDR1 SGHAT, CDR2 FQNNGV. The trim removed 5 bases at V and 7 bases at J, leaving 10 bases unmatched. CDR3 length equals 14 residues.

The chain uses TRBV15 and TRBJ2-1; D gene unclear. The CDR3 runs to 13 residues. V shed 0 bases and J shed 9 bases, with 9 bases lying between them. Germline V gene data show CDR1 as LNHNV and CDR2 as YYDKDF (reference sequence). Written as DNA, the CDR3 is TGTGCCACCAGCAGAGATCTCGTTACTGAGCAGTTCTTC. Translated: CATSRDLVTEQFF. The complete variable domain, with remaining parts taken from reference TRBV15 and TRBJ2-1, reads DAMVIQNPRYQVTQFGKPVTLSCSQTLNHNVMYWYQQKSSQAPKLLFHYYDKDFNNEADTPDNFQSRRPNTSFCFLDIRSPGLGDTAMYLCATSRDLVTEQFFGPGTRLTVL.

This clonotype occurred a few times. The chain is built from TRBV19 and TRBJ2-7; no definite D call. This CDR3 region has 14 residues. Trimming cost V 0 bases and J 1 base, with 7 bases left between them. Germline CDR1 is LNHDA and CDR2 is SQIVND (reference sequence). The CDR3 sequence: CASSIDRLSYEQYF. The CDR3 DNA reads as TGTGCCAGTAGTATAGATCGACTGTCCTACGAGCAGTACTTC.

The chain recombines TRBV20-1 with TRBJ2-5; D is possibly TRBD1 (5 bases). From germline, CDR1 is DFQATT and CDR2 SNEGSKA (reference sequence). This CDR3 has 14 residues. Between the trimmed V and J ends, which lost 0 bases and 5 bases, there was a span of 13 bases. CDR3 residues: CSARDISRAETQYF. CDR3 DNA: TGCAGTGCTAGAGATATCTCCAGGGCCGAGACCCAGTACTTC.

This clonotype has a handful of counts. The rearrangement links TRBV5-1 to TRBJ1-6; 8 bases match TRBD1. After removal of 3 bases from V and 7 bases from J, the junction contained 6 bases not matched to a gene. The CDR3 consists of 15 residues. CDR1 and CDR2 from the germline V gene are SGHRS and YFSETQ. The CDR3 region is CASSYAGGINSPLHF. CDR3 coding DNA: TGCGCCAGCAGCTACGCAGGGGGCATCAATTCACCCCTCCACTTT. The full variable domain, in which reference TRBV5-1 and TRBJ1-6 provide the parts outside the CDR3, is KAGVTQTPRYLIKTRGQQVTLSCSPISGHRSVSWYQQTPGQGLQFLFEYFSETQRNKGNFPGRFSGRQFSNSRSEMNVSTLELGDSALYLCASSYAGGINSPLHFGNGTRLTVT.

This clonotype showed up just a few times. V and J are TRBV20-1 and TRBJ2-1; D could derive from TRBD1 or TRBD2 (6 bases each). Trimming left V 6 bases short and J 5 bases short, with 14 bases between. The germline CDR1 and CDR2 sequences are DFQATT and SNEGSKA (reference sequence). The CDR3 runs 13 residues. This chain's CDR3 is CSALGGLHNEQFF. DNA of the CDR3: TGCAGTGCCCTTGGGGGGCTTCACAATGAGCAGTTCTTC.

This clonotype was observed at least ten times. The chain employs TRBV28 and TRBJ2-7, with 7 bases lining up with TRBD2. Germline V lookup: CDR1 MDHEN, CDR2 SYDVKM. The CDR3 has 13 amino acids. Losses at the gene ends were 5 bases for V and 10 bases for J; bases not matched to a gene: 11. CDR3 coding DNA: TGTGCCAGCAGTCCAGGACTACTAGCGAGCCAGTACTTC. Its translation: CASSPGLLASQYF.